Sequencing of this T cell receptor beta chain was carried out in a study of human T cells and chemical hapten exposure. This clonotype was seen at least ten times. The target antigen is unknown. Via MiXCR, TCRdb re-called the RACE reads, giving one row per CDR3 protein. The sample has tens of thousands of distinct CDR3 sequences, roughly an eighth seen once; the top ten hold approximately 5.3%. Time point reported: pre-sensitization, week 0. Treatment here: therapeutic diphenylcyclopropenone sensitization with weekly scalp DPC. Study results and caveats: TCRs at high frequency, those above 1 in 1000, did not change with DPC sensitization.

This material consisted of whole blood, taken in connection with sensitization to the hapten diphenylcyclopropenone (DPC). The receptor was derived from a woman under 40 with alopecia areata. Some clones in this sample may be carry-over from other donors' samples.

The CDR3 DNA is TGTGCCACCAGCAGCATAACAGCCTCACCACGCGGCAATGAGCAGTTCTTC. It encodes CATSSITASPRGNEQFF. The chain has TRBV15 and TRBJ2-1; no reliable D call. The ends were cut back, 3 bases at V and 6 bases at J, with 21 bases in the middle. The CDR3 is 17 amino acids. CDR1 is LNHNV, CDR2 YYDKDF, per germline (reference sequence). Full variable domain (outside the CDR3, taken from reference TRBV15 and TRBJ2-1): DAMVIQNPRYQVTQFGKPVTLSCSQTLNHNVMYWYQQKSSQAPKLLFHYYDKDFNNEADTPDNFQSRRPNTSFCFLDIRSPGLGDTAMYLCATSSITASPRGNEQFFGPGTRLTVL.